Following are 4 T cell receptor beta chains from one sample sequenced in a study of cytomegalovirus exposure and HLA in healthy donors. PCR used 60 Vbeta primers and 13 Jbeta primers. Measured with immunoSEQ multiplex PCR; TCRdb has only the in-frame clones, and not every one. The data show around 200,000 clones, roughly 78% seen once. Material for sequencing was PBMCs. All receptors come from a woman aged 30 to 39 in good health and CMV-seropositive.

The gene calls are TRBV6-5 and TRBJ1-4; D is perhaps TRBD1 (6 bases). Germline CDR1 reads MNHEY; CDR2 reads SVGAGI. The CDR3 covers 14 residues. V shed 2 bases and J shed 5 bases, with 9 bases lying between them. The CDR3 here is CASSYGTLNEKLFF. The CDR3 coding sequence is TGTGCCAGCAGTTACGGGACATTAAATGAAAAACTGTTTTTT.

The CDR3 region has the DNA TGTGCCAGCAGCGTGAAAGACAGGGCTCTGTACAATGAGCAGTTCTTC. This encodes CASSVKDRALYNEQFF. The rearrangement links TRBV5-6 to TRBJ2-1, with TRBD1 matching 7 bases. The CDR3 is 16 amino acids. Trimming took 4 bases from V and 4 from J; bases not matched to a gene: 11. In germline, CDR1 is SGHDT, CDR2 YYEEEE.

The chain has TRBV7-8 and TRBJ2-7; weak D call: TRBD2 (5 bases). This CDR3 has 14 residues. Germline V lookup: CDR1 SGHVS, CDR2 FQNEAQ. V lost 7 bases and J lost 2, with 15 bases in between. The CDR3 coding sequence is TGTGCCAGCATCTCCCGAGGGTCCCCCTACGAGCAGTACTTC. Protein sequence: CASISRGSPYEQYF.

This chain uses TRBV10-2 with TRBJ2-5; TRBD2 matches at 7 bases. Germline V CDR1 and CDR2: WSHSY, SAAADI. The CDR3 totals 14 residues. Trimming cost V 6 bases and J 1 base; bases outside gene matches: 5. This CDR3 is CASRLAGLQETQYF. The CDR3 DNA reads TGCGCCAGCAGATTAGCGGGCCTCCAAGAGACCCAGTACTTC.